One and the same sample provided the 27 T cell receptor beta chains below, sequenced in a study of blood T cell repertoires in COVID-19. This table comes from immunoSEQ multiplex PCR, and its TCRdb copy is limited to in-frame clones, with some not included. The repertoire holds fewer than 300,000 clones, with approximately 85% as singletons. Material: peripheral blood. Receptor source: a human donor with COVID-19, enrolled during active disease. The donor label of this sample is uncertain.

V usage is TRBV3-1 (or the pseudogene TRBV3-2) and J usage is TRBJ1-1; D is perhaps TRBD1 (6 bases). Germline CDR1 reads LGHDT; CDR2 reads YNNKEL (reference sequence). The CDR3 length is 14 residues. Deletions cut 4 bases from V and 3 bases from J, with 12 bases between. The CDR3, as DNA: TGTGCCAGCAGCCCGCGGGGGCTTGACACTGAAGCTTTCTTT. Translated, it gives CASSPRGLDTEAFF.

This clone was observed a few times. The chain couples TRBV6-6 to TRBJ2-3; D is possibly TRBD2 (6 bases). Germline assignment: CDR1 MNHNY and CDR2 SVGAGI (reference sequence). V was shortened by 2 bases and J by 4 bases, with 10 bases between the two germline ends. This CDR3 is 14 amino acids long. The CDR3 nucleotides are TGTGCCAGCAGTTACCGGGGGAGCGCAGATACGCAGTATTTT. Protein sequence: CASSYRGSADTQYF.

The chain links TRBV5-5 to TRBJ2-7; TRBD1 might be the D (5 bases). The germline V gene has CDR1 SGHKS and CDR2 YYEKEE (reference sequence). The CDR3 is made up of 14 amino acids. Trimming took 4 bases from V and 0 from J, leaving 11 bases between them. The CDR3: CASSLLGASYEQYF. In DNA form, the CDR3 reads TGTGCCAGCAGCCTTCTAGGGGCCTCCTACGAGCAGTACTTC.

The J gene is TRBJ1-5, the V gene TRBV19; the match to TRBD1 covers 7 bases. Germline assignment: CDR1 LNHDA and CDR2 SQIVND (reference sequence). Germline trimming cut 8 bases from V and 4 bases from J; bases unmatched to any gene: 14. The CDR3 consists of 16 residues. The CDR3 reads CASCRAPGQTNQPQHF. The CDR3, as DNA: TGTGCCAGTTGTCGGGCCCCGGGACAGACTAATCAGCCCCAGCATTTT.

This clone was observed a handful of times. V gene TRBV29-1 combines with J gene TRBJ1-1; 8 nucleotides match TRBD1. The CDR3 runs 15 residues. Losses at the gene ends were 2 bases for V and 3 bases for J; bases not matched to a gene: 8. CDR1 and CDR2 (germline): SQVTM, ANQGSEA. The CDR3 is CSVEQGADRDTEAFF. CDR3 nucleotides: TGCAGCGTTGAACAGGGGGCCGACCGGGACACTGAAGCTTTCTTT.

The rearrangement joins TRBV28 to TRBJ1-5; the D gene is possibly TRBD1 (6 bases). V lost 6 bases, J lost 6 bases, and 12 bases lay in between. The length of the CDR3 is 13 residues. CDR1 is MDHEN and CDR2 is SYDVKM in the germline V gene. CDR3 protein: CASRWGHPQPQHF. In DNA form, the CDR3 reads TGTGCCAGCAGGTGGGGGCACCCTCAGCCCCAGCATTTT. Combining the CDR3 with reference TRBV28 and TRBJ1-5 gives the whole variable domain DVKVTQSSRYLVKRTGEKVFLECVQDMDHENMFWYRQDPGLGLRLIYFSYDVKMKEKGDIPEGYSVSREKKERFSLILESASTNQTSMYLCASRWGHPQPQHFGDGTRLSIL.

The V call is TRBV30, the J call TRBJ1-4, with D perhaps matching TRBD1 (6 bases). This CDR3 contains 13 residues. Germline CDR1 reads GTSNPN; CDR2 reads SVGIG (reference sequence). V lost 5 bases, J lost 4 bases, and 11 bases lay in between. CDR3: CAWATGNNEKLFF. DNA for the CDR3: TGTGCCTGGGCGACAGGCAATAATGAAAAACTGTTTTTT. Variable domain in full (rest from reference TRBV30 and TRBJ1-4): SQTIHQWPATLVQPVGSPLSLECTVEGTSNPNLYWYRQAAGRGLQLLFYSVGIGQISSEVPQNLSASRPQDRQFILSSKKLLLSDSGFYLCAWATGNNEKLFFGSGTQLSVL.

A few counts support this clone. V and J are TRBV27 and TRBJ1-2; D is unresolved. The CDR3 totals 15 residues. Germline CDR1 reads MNHEY; CDR2 reads SMNVEV (reference sequence). V was trimmed by 5 bases and J by 4 bases, leaving 17 bases between them. This CDR3 reads CASSPQTGGLYGYTF. CDR3 sequence (DNA): TGTGCCAGCAGTCCTCAGACGGGCGGGCTCTATGGCTACACCTTC.

The chain has TRBV28 and TRBJ1-4; 7 positions match TRBD1. Unmatched junction bases numbered 12, after V lost 8 bases and J lost 6 bases. In germline, CDR1 is MDHEN, CDR2 SYDVKM. The CDR3 length is 15 residues. This chain's CDR3 is CASGPRGREDEKLFF. DNA for the CDR3: TGTGCCAGCGGACCGAGGGGGCGAGAGGATGAAAAACTGTTTTTT.

This chain's CDR3 is CASSFAVEGLGELFF. The CDR3, as DNA: TGTGCCAGCAGCTTCGCAGTGGAGGGGTTGGGGGAGCTGTTTTTT. This chain connects TRBV5-5 to TRBJ2-2, with D perhaps TRBD2 (6 bases). The germline gives CDR1 SGHKS, CDR2 YYEKEE (reference sequence). The CDR3 length is 15 residues. V lost 2 bases and J lost 8, with 16 bases in between.

The chain couples TRBV19 to TRBJ1-6, with 8 bases that match TRBD1. CDR3 length equals 15 residues. With 1 base clipped from V and 9 bases from J, the junction kept 5 bases outside the gene matches. Per the germline V gene, CDR1 is LNHDA and CDR2 is SQIVND (reference sequence). This CDR3 is CASSIGAGGFSPLHF. As DNA, the CDR3 is TGTGCCAGTAGTATAGGGGCAGGGGGCTTTTCACCCCTCCACTTT.

The rearrangement joins TRBV7-2 to TRBJ1-6, with 7 positions matching TRBD1. V was pared by 1 base and J by 2 bases, with 2 bases of the junction left unmatched. Germline values: CDR1 SGHTA, CDR2 FQGNSA. This CDR3 has 16 amino acids. The DNA of the CDR3 is TGTGCCAGCAGCTTAGGAGGACAGGCCTATAATTCACCCCTCCACTTT. Protein: CASSLGGQAYNSPLHF.

This clone was picked up a small number of times. The rearrangement joins TRBV4-1 to TRBJ2-7; TRBD2 matches 9 bases. V lost 0 bases, J lost 4 bases, and 7 bases stayed unmatched. This CDR3 comprises 16 residues. CDR1 is MGHRA and CDR2 is YSYEKL in the germline V gene. CDR3 sequence (DNA): TGCGCCAGCAGCCAAGATGGGGGCGGGAGGGCTTACGAGCAGTACTTC. Encoded protein: CASSQDGGGRAYEQYF.

This chain uses TRBV5-1 with TRBJ2-7; tentatively, D is TRBD2 (6 bases). CDR3 length equals 13 residues. CDR1 is SGHRS and CDR2 is YFSETQ in the germline V gene. V lost 4 bases to trimming and J lost 5 bases, with 13 bases between them. In DNA, the CDR3 is TGCGCCAGCAGCCCTTTGGGGGGAGACGAGCAGTACTTC. It yields the protein CASSPLGGDEQYF. Variable domain in full (rest from reference TRBV5-1 and TRBJ2-7): KAGVTQTPRYLIKTRGQQVTLSCSPISGHRSVSWYQQTPGQGLQFLFEYFSETQRNKGNFPGRFSGRQFSNSRSEMNVSTLELGDSALYLCASSPLGGDEQYFGPGTRLTVT.

This clone has only one observation. CDR3 nucleotide sequence: TGTGCCAGCAGTTTATCGTCAGGGGGCTTAACCATATATTTT. It yields the protein CASSLSSGGLTIYF. The chain employs TRBV28 and TRBJ1-3; 8 bases agree with TRBD1. The CDR3 is 14 residues long. J lost 10 bases, V lost 1 base, and 6 bases had no gene match. CDR1 MDHEN and CDR2 SYDVKM come from the germline V gene. The complete variable domain, with remaining parts taken from reference TRBV28 and TRBJ1-3, reads DVKVTQSSRYLVKRTGEKVFLECVQDMDHENMFWYRQDPGLGLRLIYFSYDVKMKEKGDIPEGYSVSREKKERFSLILESASTNQTSMYLCASSLSSGGLTIYFGEGSWLTVV.

The V gene is TRBV29-1, the J gene TRBJ1-2; TRBD1 matches 9 bases. The germline gives CDR1 SQVTM, CDR2 ANQGSEA. J lost 3 bases, V lost 1 base, and 12 bases had no gene match. The CDR3 runs 17 residues. The CDR3 DNA is TGCAGCGTTGAAGGTTTAATCGTGAGACAGGGGGACTATGGCTACACCTTC. It encodes CSVEGLIVRQGDYGYTF.

The chain couples TRBV5-5 to TRBJ1-2; 7 bases line up with TRBD1. This CDR3 contains 18 residues. The V and J ends lost 0 bases and 7 bases, in that order; junction bases with no gene match: 18. The V gene's germline CDR1 is SGHKS and CDR2 YYEKEE (reference sequence). The CDR3 reads CASSLDPGQLNPLRGYTF. The CDR3 region has the DNA TGTGCCAGCAGCTTGGACCCGGGACAGTTAAACCCCCTTCGTGGCTACACCTTC.

The count of this clone is one. The V and J genes are TRBV7-2 and TRBJ1-2; 7 bases fit TRBD1. V lost 5 bases, J lost 4 bases, and 4 bases stayed unmatched. The germline gives CDR1 SGHTA, CDR2 FQGNSA. This CDR3 comprises 13 residues. As DNA, the CDR3 is TGTGCCAGCAGCCCCGGGACAGCCTATGGCTACACCTTC. It codes for CASSPGTAYGYTF. Using reference TRBV7-2 and TRBJ1-2 for the parts outside the CDR3, the full variable domain is GAGVSQSPSNKVTEKGKDVELRCDPISGHTALYWYRQSLGQGLEFLIYFQGNSAPDKSGLPSDRFSAERTGGSVSTLTIQRTQQEDSAVYLCASSPGTAYGYTFGSGTRLTVV.

The chain links TRBV3-1 (or the pseudogene TRBV3-2) to TRBJ1-2; 7 nucleotides align to TRBD1. The junction had 7 bases not matched to a gene; V was cut back by 6 bases and J by 6 bases. Per germline, CDR1 LGHDT and CDR2 YNNKEL (reference sequence). This CDR3 has 13 amino acids. The CDR3 DNA sequence: TGTGCCAGCAGAGACTCAGGGGGTGATGGCTACACCTTC. Amino acid sequence: CASRDSGGDGYTF.

This clone has only one observation. The chain uses TRBV19 and TRBJ2-1, with D tentatively TRBD1 (6 bases). Germline V gene sequence: CDR1 LNHDA, CDR2 SQIVND (reference sequence). The length of the CDR3 is 14 residues. Trimming removed 9 bases at V and 3 bases at J, with 15 bases between. The CDR3, as DNA: TGTGCCAGCAAGAACAGGGATCGCTACAATGAGCAGTTCTTC. Its protein product is CASKNRDRYNEQFF.

This chain joins TRBV4-1 and TRBJ2-2; TRBD2 is a possible D gene (5 bases). The CDR3 runs 20 residues. The V end was cut by 0 bases, the J end by 0 bases, with 20 bases between. CDR1 is MGHRA, CDR2 YSYEKL, per germline. CDR3 nucleotide sequence: TGCGCCAGCAGCCAAGACCCGGACTCTTTCGATCCTTCGAACACCGGGGAGCTGTTTTTT. This translates into CASSQDPDSFDPSNTGELFF.

The J gene is TRBJ1-1, the V gene TRBV7-2; the D gene is possibly TRBD1 (6 bases). Trimming removed 4 bases at V and 5 bases at J, with 17 bases between. There are 15 residues in the CDR3. CDR1 is SGHTA and CDR2 is FQGNSA in the germline V gene. DNA of the CDR3: TGTGCCAGCAGCTCCCCCGGGGAGGGGGGAACTGAAGCTTTCTTT. This codes for CASSSPGEGGTEAFF.

This chain connects TRBV28 to TRBJ2-2; no clear D gene. The CDR3 runs to 15 residues. V was pared by 3 bases and J by 0 bases, with 8 bases between. Germline V CDR1 and CDR2: MDHEN, SYDVKM. Here the CDR3 reads CASSFEYTNTGELFF. The CDR3 bases are TGTGCCAGCAGTTTTGAATACACGAACACCGGGGAGCTGTTTTTT.

This chain links TRBV4-1 with TRBJ2-5, with 7 bases that match TRBD1. The CDR3 extends over 13 amino acids. Per germline, CDR1 MGHRA and CDR2 YSYEKL. Germline trimming cut 4 bases from V and 3 bases from J; bases unmatched to any gene: 2. CDR3 region: CASSRDREETQYF. DNA of the CDR3: TGCGCCAGCAGCCGCGACAGGGAAGAGACCCAGTACTTC.

V usage is TRBV6-2 or TRBV6-3 and J usage is TRBJ1-5; D remains ambiguous. CDR1 MNHEY and CDR2 SVGEGT come from the germline V gene. Between the trimmed V and J ends, which lost 2 bases and 6 bases, there was a span of 11 bases. The CDR3 extends over 14 amino acids. CDR3 sequence reads: CASSYREYGQPQHF. The CDR3 DNA reads as TGTGCCAGCAGTTACAGGGAGTATGGTCAGCCCCAGCATTTT.

This chain joins TRBV11-1 and TRBJ2-1; perhaps TRBD2 as D (6 bases). The germline CDR1 and CDR2 sequences are SGHAT and FQDESV (reference sequence). V lost 3 bases and J lost 8, with 20 bases in between. This CDR3 region has 16 residues. The CDR3 reads CASSFSAGPVVDEQFF. The DNA for the CDR3 is TGTGCCAGCAGCTTTTCTGCGGGACCCGTGGTGGATGAGCAGTTCTTC.

V usage is TRBV9 and J usage is TRBJ2-7; TRBD2 agrees at 7 bases. Trimming removed 3 bases from V and 7 bases from J; junction bases left unmatched: 10. The germline CDR1 and CDR2 sequences are SGDLS and YYNGEE. The CDR3 extends over 14 amino acids. In DNA form, the CDR3 reads TGTGCCAGCAGCGCGGGAGGCTCTCGTGAGGAGCAGTACTTC. Encoded protein: CASSAGGSREEQYF.